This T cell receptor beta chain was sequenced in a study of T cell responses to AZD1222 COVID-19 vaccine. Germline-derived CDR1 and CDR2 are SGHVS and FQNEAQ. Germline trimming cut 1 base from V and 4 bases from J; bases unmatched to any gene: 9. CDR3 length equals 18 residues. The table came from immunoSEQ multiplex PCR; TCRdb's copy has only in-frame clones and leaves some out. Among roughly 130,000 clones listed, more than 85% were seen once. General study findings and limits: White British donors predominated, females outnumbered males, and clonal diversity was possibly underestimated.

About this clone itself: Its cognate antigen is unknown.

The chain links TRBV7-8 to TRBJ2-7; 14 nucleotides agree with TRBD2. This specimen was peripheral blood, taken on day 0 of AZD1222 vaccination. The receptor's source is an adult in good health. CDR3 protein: CASSLGLTSGRVGYEQYF. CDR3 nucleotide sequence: TGTGCCAGCAGCTTAGGGTTGACTAGCGGGAGGGTGGGGTACGAGCAGTACTTC.